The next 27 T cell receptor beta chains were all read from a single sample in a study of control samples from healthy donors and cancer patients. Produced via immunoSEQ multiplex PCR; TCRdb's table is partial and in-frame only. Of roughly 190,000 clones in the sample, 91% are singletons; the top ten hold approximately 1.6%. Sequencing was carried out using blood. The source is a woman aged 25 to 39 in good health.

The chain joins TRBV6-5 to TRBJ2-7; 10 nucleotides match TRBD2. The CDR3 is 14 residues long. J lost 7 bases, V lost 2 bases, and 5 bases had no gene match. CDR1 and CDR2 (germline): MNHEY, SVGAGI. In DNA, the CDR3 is TGTGCCAGCAGTTACCCAGCGGGAGGGGGTGAGCAGTACTTC. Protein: CASSYPAGGGEQYF.

The CDR3 sequence is CASSYSPDRPYGYTF. CDR3 coding DNA: TGTGCCAGCAGTTACAGCCCCGACAGGCCCTATGGCTACACCTTC. The chain employs TRBV6-5 and TRBJ1-2, with TRBD1 as a possible D gene (6 bases). Trimming stripped 2 bases from V and 4 bases from J, with 14 bases between. The CDR3 is 15 amino acids. CDR1 MNHEY and CDR2 SVGAGI come from the germline V gene.

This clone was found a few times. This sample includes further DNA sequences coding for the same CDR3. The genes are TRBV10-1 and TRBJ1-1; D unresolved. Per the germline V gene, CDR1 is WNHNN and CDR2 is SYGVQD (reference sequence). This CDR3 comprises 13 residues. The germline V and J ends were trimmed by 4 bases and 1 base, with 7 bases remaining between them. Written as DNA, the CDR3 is TGCGCCAGCAGTGTGGGCTGGAACACTGAAGCTTTCTTT. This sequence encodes CASSVGWNTEAFF.

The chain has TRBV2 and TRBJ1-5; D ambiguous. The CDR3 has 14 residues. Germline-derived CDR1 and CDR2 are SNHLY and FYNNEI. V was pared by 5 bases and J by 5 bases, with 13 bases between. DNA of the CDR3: TGTGCCAGCAGTACCCGTACCTCGGATCAGCCCCAGCATTTT. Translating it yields CASSTRTSDQPQHF.

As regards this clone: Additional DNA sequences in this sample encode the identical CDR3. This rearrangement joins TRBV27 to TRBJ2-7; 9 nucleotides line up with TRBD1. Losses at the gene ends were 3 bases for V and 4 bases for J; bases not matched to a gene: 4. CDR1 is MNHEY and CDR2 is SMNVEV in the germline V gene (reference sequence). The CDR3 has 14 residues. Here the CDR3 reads CASSFDRGGYEQYF. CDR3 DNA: TGTGCCAGCAGTTTCGACAGGGGGGGTTACGAGCAGTACTTC.

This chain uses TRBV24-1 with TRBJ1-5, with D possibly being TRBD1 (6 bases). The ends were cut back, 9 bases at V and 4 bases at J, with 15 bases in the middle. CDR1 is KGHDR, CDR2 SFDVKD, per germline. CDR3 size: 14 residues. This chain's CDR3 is CATYDRWGNQPQHF. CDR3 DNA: TGTGCCACCTATGACAGGTGGGGGAATCAGCCCCAGCATTTT.

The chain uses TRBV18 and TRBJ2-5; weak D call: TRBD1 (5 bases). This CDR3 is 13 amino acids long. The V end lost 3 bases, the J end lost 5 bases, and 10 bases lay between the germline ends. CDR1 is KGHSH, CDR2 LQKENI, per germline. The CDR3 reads CASSPVGLETQYF. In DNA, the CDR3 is TGTGCCAGCTCACCGGTGGGGCTGGAGACCCAGTACTTC.

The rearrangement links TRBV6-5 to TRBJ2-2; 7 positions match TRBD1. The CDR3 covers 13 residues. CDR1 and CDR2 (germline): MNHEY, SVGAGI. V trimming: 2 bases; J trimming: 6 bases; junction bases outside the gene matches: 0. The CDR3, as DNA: TGTGCCAGCAGTTACAGGGGGCCCGGGGAGCTGTTTTTT. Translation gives CASSYRGPGELFF.

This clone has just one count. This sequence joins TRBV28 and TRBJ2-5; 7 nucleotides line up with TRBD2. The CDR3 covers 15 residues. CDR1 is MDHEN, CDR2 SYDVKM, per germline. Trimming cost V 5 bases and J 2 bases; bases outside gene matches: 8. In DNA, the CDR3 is TGTGCCAGCAGTCCCCGACCACTAGCGCAAGAGACCCAGTACTTC. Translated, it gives CASSPRPLAQETQYF.

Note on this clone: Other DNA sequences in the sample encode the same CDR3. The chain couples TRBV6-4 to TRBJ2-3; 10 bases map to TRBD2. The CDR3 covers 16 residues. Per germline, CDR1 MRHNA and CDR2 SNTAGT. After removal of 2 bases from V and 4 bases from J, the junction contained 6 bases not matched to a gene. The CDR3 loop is CASSDGSGGAADTQYF. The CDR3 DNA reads TGTGCCAGCAGTGACGGGAGCGGGGGGGCCGCAGATACGCAGTATTTT.

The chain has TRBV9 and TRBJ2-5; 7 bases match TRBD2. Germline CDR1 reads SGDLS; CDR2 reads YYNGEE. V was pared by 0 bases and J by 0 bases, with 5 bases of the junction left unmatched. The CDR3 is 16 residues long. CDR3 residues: CASSVGASGDQETQYF. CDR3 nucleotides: TGTGCCAGCAGCGTAGGGGCTAGCGGAGACCAAGAGACCCAGTACTTC.

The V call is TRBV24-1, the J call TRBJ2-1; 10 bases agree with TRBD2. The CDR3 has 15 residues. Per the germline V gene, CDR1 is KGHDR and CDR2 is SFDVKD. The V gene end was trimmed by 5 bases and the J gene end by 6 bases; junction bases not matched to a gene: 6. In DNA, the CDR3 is TGTGCCACCAGTGGGAGGCCTAGCGGGAGCAATGAGCAGTTCTTC. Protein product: CATSGRPSGSNEQFF.

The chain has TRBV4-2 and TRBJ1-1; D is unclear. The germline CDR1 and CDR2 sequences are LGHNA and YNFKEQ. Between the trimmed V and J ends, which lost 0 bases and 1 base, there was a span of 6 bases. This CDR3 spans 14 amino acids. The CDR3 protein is CASSQDWKNTEAFF. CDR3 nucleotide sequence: TGTGCCAGCAGCCAAGACTGGAAGAACACTGAAGCTTTCTTT.

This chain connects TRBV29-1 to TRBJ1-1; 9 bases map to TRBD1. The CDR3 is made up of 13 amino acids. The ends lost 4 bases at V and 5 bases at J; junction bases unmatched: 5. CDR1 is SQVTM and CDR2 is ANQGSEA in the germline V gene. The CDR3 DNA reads TGCAGCGTTGTGACAGGGGGATGGACTGAAGCTTTCTTT. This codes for CSVVTGGWTEAFF.

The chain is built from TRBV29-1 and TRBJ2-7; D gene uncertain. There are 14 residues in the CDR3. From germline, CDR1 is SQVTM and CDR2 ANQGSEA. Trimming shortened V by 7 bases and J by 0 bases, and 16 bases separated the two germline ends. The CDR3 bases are TGCAGCGCCCTGACCTACACAAGCTCCTACGAGCAGTACTTC. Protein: CSALTYTSSYEQYF.

The CDR3 loop is CASSQGIGLNYGYTF. CDR3 nucleotides: TGTGCCAGCAGCCAAGGGATTGGGTTAAACTATGGCTACACCTTC. The rearrangement links TRBV7-2 to TRBJ1-2; D gene uncertain. Trimming pared 5 bases from V and 2 bases from J, leaving 15 bases between. Germline V gives CDR1 SGHTA, CDR2 FQGNSA. The CDR3 consists of 15 residues.

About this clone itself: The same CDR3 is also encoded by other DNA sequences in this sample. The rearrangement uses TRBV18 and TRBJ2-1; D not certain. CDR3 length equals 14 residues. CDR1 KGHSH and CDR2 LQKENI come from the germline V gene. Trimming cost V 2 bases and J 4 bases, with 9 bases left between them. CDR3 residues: CASSPGQSYNEQFF. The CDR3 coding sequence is TGTGCCAGCTCACCAGGGCAGAGTTACAATGAGCAGTTCTTC. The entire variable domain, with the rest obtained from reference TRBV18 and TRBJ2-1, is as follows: NAGVMQNPRHLVRRRGQEARLRCSPMKGHSHVYWYRQLPEEGLKFMVYLQKENIIDESGMPKERFSAEFPKEGPSILRIQQVVRGDSAAYFCASSPGQSYNEQFFGPGTRLTVL.

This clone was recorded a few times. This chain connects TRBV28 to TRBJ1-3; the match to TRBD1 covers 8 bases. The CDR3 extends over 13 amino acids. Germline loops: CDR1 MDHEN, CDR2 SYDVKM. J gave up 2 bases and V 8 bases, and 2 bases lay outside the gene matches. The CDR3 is CASSQGAGNTIYF. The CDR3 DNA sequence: TGTGCCAGCTCACAGGGGGCTGGAAACACCATATATTTT.

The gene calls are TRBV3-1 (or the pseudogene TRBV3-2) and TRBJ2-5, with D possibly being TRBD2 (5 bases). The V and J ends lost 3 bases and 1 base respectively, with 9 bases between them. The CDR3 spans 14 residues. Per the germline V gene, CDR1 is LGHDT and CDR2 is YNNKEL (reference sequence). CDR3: CASSQRASQETQYF. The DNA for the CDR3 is TGTGCCAGCAGCCAGAGGGCGAGCCAAGAGACCCAGTACTTC.

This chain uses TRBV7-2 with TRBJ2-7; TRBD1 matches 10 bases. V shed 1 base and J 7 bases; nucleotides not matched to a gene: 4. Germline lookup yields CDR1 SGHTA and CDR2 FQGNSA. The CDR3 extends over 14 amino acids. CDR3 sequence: CASSLGTGGKEQYF. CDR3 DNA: TGTGCCAGCAGCTTAGGGACAGGGGGAAAGGAGCAGTACTTC.

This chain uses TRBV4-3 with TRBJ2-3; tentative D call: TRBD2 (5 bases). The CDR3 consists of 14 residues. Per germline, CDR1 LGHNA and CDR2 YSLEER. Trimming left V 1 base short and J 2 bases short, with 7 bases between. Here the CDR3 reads CASSQGRLTDTQYF. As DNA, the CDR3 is TGCGCCAGCAGCCAAGGGAGGCTCACAGATACGCAGTATTTT.

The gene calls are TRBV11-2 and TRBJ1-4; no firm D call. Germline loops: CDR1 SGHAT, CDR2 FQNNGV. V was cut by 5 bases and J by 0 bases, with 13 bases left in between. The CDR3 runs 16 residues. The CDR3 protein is CASSPLGRATNEKLFF. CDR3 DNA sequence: TGTGCCAGCAGCCCCTTAGGAAGGGCAACTAATGAAAAACTGTTTTTT.

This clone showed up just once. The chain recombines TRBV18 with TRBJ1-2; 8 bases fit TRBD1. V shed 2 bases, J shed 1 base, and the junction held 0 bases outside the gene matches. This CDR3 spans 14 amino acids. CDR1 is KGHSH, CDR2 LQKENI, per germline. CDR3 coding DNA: TGTGCCAGCTCACCAACAGGGGGTAACTATGGCTACACCTTC. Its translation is CASSPTGGNYGYTF.

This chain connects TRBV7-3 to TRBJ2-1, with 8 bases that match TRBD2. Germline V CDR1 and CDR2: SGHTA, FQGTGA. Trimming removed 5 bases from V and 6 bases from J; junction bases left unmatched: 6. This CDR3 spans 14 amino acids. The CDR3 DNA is TGTGCCAGCAGCCGCGGGGGGCCGGGCAATGAGCAGTTCTTC. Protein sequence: CASSRGGPGNEQFF.

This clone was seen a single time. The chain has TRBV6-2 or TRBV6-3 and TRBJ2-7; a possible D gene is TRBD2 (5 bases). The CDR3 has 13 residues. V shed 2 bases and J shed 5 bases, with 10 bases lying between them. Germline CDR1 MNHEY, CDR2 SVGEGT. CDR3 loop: CASSYREFNEQYF. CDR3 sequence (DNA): TGTGCCAGCAGTTACAGGGAGTTCAACGAGCAGTACTTC.

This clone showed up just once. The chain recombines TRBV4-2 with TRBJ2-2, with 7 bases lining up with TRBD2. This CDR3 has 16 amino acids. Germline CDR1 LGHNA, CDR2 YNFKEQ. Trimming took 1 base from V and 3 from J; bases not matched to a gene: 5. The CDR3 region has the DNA TGTGCCAGCAGCCAAGTGGGGACTAAGTACACCGGGGAGCTGTTTTTT. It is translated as CASSQVGTKYTGELFF.

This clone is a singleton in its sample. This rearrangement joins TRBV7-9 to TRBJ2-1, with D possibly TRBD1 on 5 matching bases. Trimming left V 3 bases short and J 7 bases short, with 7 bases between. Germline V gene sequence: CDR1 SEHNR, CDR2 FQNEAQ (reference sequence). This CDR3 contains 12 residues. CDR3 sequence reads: CASSFPGNEQFF. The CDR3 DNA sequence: TGTGCCAGCAGCTTCCCAGGGAATGAGCAGTTCTTC.